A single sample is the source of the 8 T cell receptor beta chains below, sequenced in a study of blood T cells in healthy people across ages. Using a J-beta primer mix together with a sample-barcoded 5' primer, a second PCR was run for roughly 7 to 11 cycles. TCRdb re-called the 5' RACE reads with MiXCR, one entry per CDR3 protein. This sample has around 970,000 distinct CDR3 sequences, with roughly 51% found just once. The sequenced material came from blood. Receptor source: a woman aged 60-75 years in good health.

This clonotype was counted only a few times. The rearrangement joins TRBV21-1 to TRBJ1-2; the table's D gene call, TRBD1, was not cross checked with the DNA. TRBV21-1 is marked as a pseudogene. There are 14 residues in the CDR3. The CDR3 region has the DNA TGTGCCAGCAGTTTTCGACAGGGAGTCCATGGCTACACCTTC. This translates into CASSFRQGVHGYTF.

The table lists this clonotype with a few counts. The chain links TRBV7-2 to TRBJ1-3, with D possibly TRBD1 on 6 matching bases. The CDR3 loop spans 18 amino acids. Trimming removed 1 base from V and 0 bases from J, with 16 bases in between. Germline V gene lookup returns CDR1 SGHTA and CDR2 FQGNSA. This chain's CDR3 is CASSLGGGTGLSGNTIYF. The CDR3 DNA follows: TGTGCCAGCAGCTTAGGGGGCGGAACAGGGCTCTCTGGAAACACCATATATTTT.

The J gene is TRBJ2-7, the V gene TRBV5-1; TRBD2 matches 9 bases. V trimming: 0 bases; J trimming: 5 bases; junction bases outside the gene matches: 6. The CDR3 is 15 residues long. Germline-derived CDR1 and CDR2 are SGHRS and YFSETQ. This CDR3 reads CASSLAPSGTDEQYF. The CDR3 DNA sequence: TGCGCCAGCAGCTTGGCCCCTAGCGGGACTGACGAGCAGTACTTC.

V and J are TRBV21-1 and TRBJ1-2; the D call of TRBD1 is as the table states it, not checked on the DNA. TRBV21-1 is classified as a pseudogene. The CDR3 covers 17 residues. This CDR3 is CASSFLVVLGRDYGYTF. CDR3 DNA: TGTGCCAGCAGCTTCCTCGTTGTACTGGGACGGGACTATGGCTACACCTTC.

The CDR3 is CASSWGGLAEETQYF. The CDR3 coding sequence is TGTGCCAGCAGTTGGGGGGGACTAGCAGAAGAGACCCAGTACTTC. This chain uses TRBV12-3 or TRBV12-4 with TRBJ2-7; 9 nucleotides align to TRBD2. The better agreement between TRBJ2-5 and the DNA end casts doubt on the J call. The CDR3 has 15 amino acids.

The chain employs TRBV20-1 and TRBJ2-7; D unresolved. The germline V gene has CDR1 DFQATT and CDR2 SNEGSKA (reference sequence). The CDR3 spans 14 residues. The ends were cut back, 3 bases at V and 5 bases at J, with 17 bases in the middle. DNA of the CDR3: TGCAGTGCTAGTTATAGCAATTCGCTTGACGAGCAGTACTTC. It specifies CSASYSNSLDEQYF.

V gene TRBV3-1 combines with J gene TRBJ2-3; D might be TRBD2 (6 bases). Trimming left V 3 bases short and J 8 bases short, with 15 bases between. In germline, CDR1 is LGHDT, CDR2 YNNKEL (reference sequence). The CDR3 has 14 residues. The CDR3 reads CASSHGDWPRTQYF. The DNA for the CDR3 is TGTGCCAGCAGCCATGGGGACTGGCCCCGTACGCAGTATTTT.

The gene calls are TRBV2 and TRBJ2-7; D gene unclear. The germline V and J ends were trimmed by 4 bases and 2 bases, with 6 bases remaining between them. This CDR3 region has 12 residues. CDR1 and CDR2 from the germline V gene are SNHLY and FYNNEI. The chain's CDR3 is CASSGNPYEQYF. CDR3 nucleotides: TGTGCCAGCAGTGGAAACCCCTACGAGCAGTACTTC. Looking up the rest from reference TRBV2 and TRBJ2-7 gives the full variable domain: EPEVTQTPSHQVTQMGQEVILRCVPISNHLYFYWYRQILGQKVEFLVSFYNNEISEKSEIFDDQFSVERPDGSNFTLKIRSTKLEDSAMYFCASSGNPYEQYFGPGTRLTVT.